A selection of T cell receptor beta chains follows, all from one sample in a study of blood T cell repertoires in COVID-19. Produced via immunoSEQ multiplex PCR; TCRdb's table is partial and in-frame only. The sample consists of about 160,000 clones, about 86% of them appearing once. The sample taken for sequencing was peripheral blood. The receptors originated from a woman older than 75 with acute or convalescent COVID-19. CDR3s include the opening cysteine and the closing phenylalanine or tryptophan. D genes are given only for firm matches. Rows give clone size only sometimes, using once, few, many, or a class for an expanded clone.

V gene,D gene,clone size,CDR3 length,J gene,CDR3 DNA,CDR3 protein
TRBV19,NA,NA,13,TRBJ1-1,TGTGCCAGTAGCACAAACAGGGACACTGAAGCTTTCTTT,CASSTNRDTEAFF
TRBV5-1,TRBD2,once,16,TRBJ2-3,TGCGCCAGCAGCTCCGCGCAAGCGGGGCCCACAGATACGCAGTATTTT,CASSSAQAGPTDTQYF
TRBV5-6,NA,many,12,TRBJ2-5,TGTGCCAGCACCATGTACCAAGAGACCCAGTACTTC,CASTMYQETQYF
TRBV7-9,NA,NA,13,TRBJ1-2,TGTGCCAGCAGCTTAAACCCGCGCTATGGCTACACCTTC,CASSLNPRYGYTF
TRBV6-6,NA,NA,14,TRBJ1-4,TGTGCCAGCACCCCGAACAGGGCGAATGAAAAACTGTTTTTT,CASTPNRANEKLFF
TRBV5-5,NA,few,13,TRBJ1-6,TGTGCCAGCAGCTTGCCCGGGAATTCACCCCTCCACTTT,CASSLPGNSPLHF
TRBV7-2,NA,NA,13,TRBJ1-1,TGTGCCAGCAGCTATGACCCGGGGGCTGAAGCTTTCTTT,CASSYDPGAEAFF
TRBV14,NA,NA,13,TRBJ1-4,TGTGCCAGCAGCCGGACCAGGGGAAATAAACTGTTTTTT,CASSRTRGNKLFF
TRBV7-9,TRBD2,once,17,TRBJ2-1,TGTGCCAGCAGCCCTCTGCCACTAGCGCGACTCTACAATGAGCAGTTCTTC,CASSPLPLARLYNEQFF
TRBV7-8,NA,once,14,TRBJ1-1,TGTGCCAGCAGCTTAGCGCGGAGCTGGGCTGAAGCTTTCTTT,CASSLARSWAEAFF
TRBV7-8,NA,NA,15,TRBJ1-5,TGTGCCAGCAGCCCCGAGGGGGGGCCCAATCAGCCCCAGCATTTT,CASSPEGGPNQPQHF
TRBV5-1,TRBD1,NA,16,TRBJ1-2,TGCGCCAGCAGGGACACGGGACAGGGTTTTATTAGCGGCTACACCTTC,CASRDTGQGFISGYTF
TRBV5-6,NA,NA,17,TRBJ2-3,TGTGCCAGCAGCTTGGTTTCCCCCAAACAGAGCACAGATACGCAGTATTTT,CASSLVSPKQSTDTQYF
TRBV3-1/TRBV3-2,TRBD2,NA,17,TRBJ2-1,TGTGCCAGCAGCCCAATCGGGACTAGAGCCGCCTACAATGAGCAGTTCTTC,CASSPIGTRAAYNEQFF
TRBV29-1,TRBD1,NA,13,TRBJ2-3,TGCAGCGTTCAAAGGGGGCGGACAGATACGCAGTATTTT,CSVQRGRTDTQYF
TRBV21-1,NA,NA,14,TRBJ1-1,TGTGCCAGCAGCAAAGACAGCAAGAACACTGAAGCTTTCTTT,CASSKDSKNTEAFF
TRBV7-2,NA,NA,13,TRBJ1-1,TGTGCCAGCAGCTTAGGGCAGCCCGGGAAAGCTTTCTTT,CASSLGQPGKAFF
TRBV7-7,NA,NA,15,TRBJ2-1,TGTGCTAGCAGCCAAGGCCTAGTGGGAGTCAATGAGCAGTTCTTC,CASSQGLVGVNEQFF
TRBV7-9,TRBD1,NA,15,TRBJ2-1,TGTGCCAGCAGCTCCCGGGACAGGAAATTCAATGAGCAGTTCTTC,CASSSRDRKFNEQFF
TRBV18,TRBD1,NA,15,TRBJ1-5,TGTGCCAGCTCGCCAAAGGACAGGGTAAATCAGCCCCAGCATTTT,CASSPKDRVNQPQHF
TRBV6-5,NA,NA,15,TRBJ2-7,TGTGCCAGCAGTTACTCCTTGGTGGGGGCGCGAGAGCAGTACTTC,CASSYSLVGAREQYF
TRBV19,NA,NA,16,TRBJ2-1,TGTGCCAGTAGATCGGTGGCGGGGAGCTCCTACAATGAGCAGTTCTTC,CASRSVAGSSYNEQFF
TRBV7-9,TRBD2,NA,15,TRBJ2-7,TGTGCCAGCAGCTTAGGGGCGGGAGGGCCTTACGAGCAGTACTTC,CASSLGAGGPYEQYF
TRBV6-6,TRBD1,few,16,TRBJ1-1,TGTGCCAGCAGACGCCGGGACAGGGGACAGGACACTGAAGCTTTCTTT,CASRRRDRGQDTEAFF
TRBV11-3,TRBD1,NA,13,TRBJ2-2,TGTGCCAGCAGCCGACAGGGGCCCGGGGAGCTGTTTTTT,CASSRQGPGELFF
TRBV10-3,TRBD2,few,17,TRBJ2-3,TGTGCCATCGGTGGGACTAGCGGGGGGCTACCCACAGATACGCAGTATTTT,CAIGGTSGGLPTDTQYF
TRBV9,TRBD2,NA,15,TRBJ2-1,TGTGCCAGCAGCGTACAGGGAGGGTATCGCAATGAGCAGTTCTTC,CASSVQGGYRNEQFF
TRBV10-3,NA,NA,14,TRBJ1-1,TGTGCCATCAGTATCACCGGTGTGAACACTGAAGCTTTCTTT,CAISITGVNTEAFF
TRBV29-1,NA,NA,14,TRBJ2-3,TGCAGCGAACGCCGGGACACCACTTATGATACGCAGTATTTT,CSERRDTTYDTQYF
TRBV10-3,TRBD1,NA,15,TRBJ1-2,TGTGCCATCAGTGACTCGGACAGGGGTAACTATGGCTACACCTTC,CAISDSDRGNYGYTF
TRBV13,NA,NA,12,TRBJ2-1,TGTGCCAGCAGCTCAACTTACAATGAGCAGTTCTTC,CASSSTYNEQFF
TRBV7-9,NA,NA,14,TRBJ2-3,TGTGCCAGCAGCCAGGCGGGTAGCACAGATACGCAGTATTTT,CASSQAGSTDTQYF
TRBV10-1,NA,NA,15,TRBJ2-5,TGCGCCAGCAGTGAGTCACCCAGGCTTGGGGAGACCCAGTACTTC,CASSESPRLGETQYF
TRBV5-8,TRBD1,NA,12,TRBJ1-2,TGTGCCAGCAGCGCGGACAGGGCTGGCTACACCTTC,CASSADRAGYTF
TRBV28,TRBD2,NA,15,TRBJ2-2,TGTGCCAGCAGCCACGGGAGGGTATATGCCGGGGAGCTGTTTTTT,CASSHGRVYAGELFF
TRBV6-4,TRBD2,few,15,TRBJ2-3,TGTGCCAGCAGTGACTCGTTAGCGGGACCAGATACGCAGTATTTT,CASSDSLAGPDTQYF
TRBV30,TRBD1,NA,14,TRBJ2-7,TGTGCCTGGAGTACCGGGACAGGGGCCTACGAGCAGTACTTC,CAWSTGTGAYEQYF
TRBV5-6,NA,NA,14,TRBJ1-2,TGTGCCAGCAGCTTGTGGGTCAGGGCCGATGGCTACACCTTC,CASSLWVRADGYTF
TRBV7-2,NA,NA,15,TRBJ1-6,TGTGCCAGCAGCTTAGAGCGGGGTTTTAATTCACCCCTCCACTTT,CASSLERGFNSPLHF
TRBV19,NA,NA,15,TRBJ1-1,TGTGCCAGTACCCCTGCTGGGCAGGAGAACACTGAAGCTTTCTTT,CASTPAGQENTEAFF
TRBV9,NA,NA,15,TRBJ2-1,TGTGCCAGCAGCGTAGGGTATCTATTAAACAATGAGCAGTTCTTC,CASSVGYLLNNEQFF
TRBV6-4,TRBD2,NA,16,TRBJ2-4,TGTGCCAGCAGCCACCTAGCGGACCCCAGCGTGGACATTCAGTACTTC,CASSHLADPSVDIQYF
TRBV13,NA,NA,14,TRBJ1-1,TGTGCCAGCAGACTGACTAAAGGTAACACTGAAGCTTTCTTT,CASRLTKGNTEAFF
TRBV18,TRBD1,NA,16,TRBJ1-5,TGTGCCAGCTCACCAACGGGACAGGGTGTGTATCAGCCCCAGCATTTT,CASSPTGQGVYQPQHF
TRBV7-9,TRBD1,once,14,TRBJ1-4,TGTGCCAGCAGCTTCAGGACAGGGAATGAAAAACTGTTTTTT,CASSFRTGNEKLFF
TRBV3-1/TRBV3-2,TRBD2,NA,15,TRBJ2-1,TGTGCCAGCAGCCAAAGAGGGACTAGCGGGAGATCGGGGTTCTTC,CASSQRGTSGRSGFF
TRBV11-2,NA,NA,15,TRBJ1-6,TGTGCCAGCAGCTCCGGAGGCTCCTATAATTCACCCCTCCACTTT,CASSSGGSYNSPLHF